This TCR beta chain was sequenced in a study of blood T cell repertoires in COVID-19. Study at large: The United States, Italy and Spain provided the acute and convalescent COVID-19 samples. Sources were T cells, B-cell-depleted T cells, or PBMCs; the material itself was cDNA or gDNA.

Under the authors' procedure: Amplified reference gene primers provided the basis for estimating nucleated cell counts. Produced via immunoSEQ multiplex PCR; TCRdb's table is partial and in-frame only. V, J and clone size reflect that table, while D and trimming were determined from the DNA. This sample has approximately 240,000 clones, with approximately 80% found just once. Looked up from germline, CDR1 is SEHNR and CDR2 is FQNEAQ (reference sequence). This CDR3 region has 12 residues. V was shortened by 5 bases and J by 1 base, with 5 bases between the two germline ends. Sequencing input: peripheral blood. This chain uses TRBV7-9 with TRBJ1-1; possible D gene TRBD1, 5 bases. The receptor comes from a woman aged 35 to 49 who had recovered from COVID-19. The CDR3 sequence is CASSQGNTEAFF. In DNA, the CDR3 is TGTGCCAGCAGCCAGGGGAACACTGAAGCTTTCTTT.